The sequence of this TCR beta chain was determined in a study of T cell responses to AZD1222 COVID-19 vaccine. Study results and limitations: The study found vaccine-associated CD4 TCRs spanning spike, dominant at 160-218 and 743-854.

The CDR3 contains 16 residues. The germline CDR1 and CDR2 sequences are ENHRY and SYGVKD. Trimming cost V 0 bases and J 0 bases; bases outside gene matches: 5. Libraries were prepared by immunoSEQ multiplex PCR; TCRdb keeps only in-frame clonotypes and omits some of them. Counted here are about 72,000 clones, around 86% occurring once; the ten biggest clones make up about 25%. Worth noting for this clone: No antigen is known for it.

The chain has TRBV10-3 and TRBJ2-7; 7 bases map to TRBD2. The TCR comes from an adult in good health. Material: peripheral blood, obtained on day 0 of AZD1222 vaccination. The DNA of the CDR3 is TGTGCCATCAGTGAGTCGGGGACTACGAGCTCCTACGAGCAGTACTTC. As protein: CAISESGTTSSYEQYF.